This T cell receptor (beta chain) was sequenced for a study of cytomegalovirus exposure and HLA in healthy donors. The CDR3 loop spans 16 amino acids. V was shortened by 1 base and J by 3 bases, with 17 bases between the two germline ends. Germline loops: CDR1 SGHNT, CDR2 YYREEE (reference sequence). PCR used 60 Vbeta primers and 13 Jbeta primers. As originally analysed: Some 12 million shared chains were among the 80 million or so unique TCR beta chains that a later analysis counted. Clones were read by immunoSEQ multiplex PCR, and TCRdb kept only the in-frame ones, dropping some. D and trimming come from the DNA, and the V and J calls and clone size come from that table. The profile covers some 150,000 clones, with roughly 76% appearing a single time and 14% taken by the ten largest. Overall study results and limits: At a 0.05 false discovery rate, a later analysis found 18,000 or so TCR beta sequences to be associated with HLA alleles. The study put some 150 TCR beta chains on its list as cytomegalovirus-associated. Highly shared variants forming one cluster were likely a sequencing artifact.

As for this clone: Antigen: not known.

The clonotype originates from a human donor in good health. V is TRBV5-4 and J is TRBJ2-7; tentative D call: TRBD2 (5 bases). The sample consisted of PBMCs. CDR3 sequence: CASSLPGGRGFYEQYF. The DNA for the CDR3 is TGTGCCAGCAGCTTGCCCGGAGGACGGGGATTCTACGAGCAGTACTTC.